This is a list of T cell receptor beta chains from one sample in a study of blood T cells in healthy people across ages. A single record per CDR3 protein comes from TCRdb applying MiXCR to the 5' RACE reads. The table includes some 640,000 distinct CDR3 sequences, about 30% detected once. Sequences were obtained from blood. These receptor sequences come from a woman aged 80 or over in good health. Both conserved end residues are part of each CDR3.

v_call: TRBV20-1
cdr3_length: 14
cdr3_aa: CSARVGQSNQPQHF

v_call: TRBV7-2
cdr3_length: 16
cdr3_aa: CASSLARAGGPREQYF

v_call: TRBV5-6
cdr3_length: 14
cdr3_aa: CASSLRRDSYEQYF

v_call: TRBV7-9
cdr3_length: 16
cdr3_aa: CASSLLAGPGPNEQFF

v_call: TRBV5-6
cdr3_length: 17
cdr3_aa: CASSLVGALQGTGELFF

v_call: TRBV7-2
cdr3_length: 16
cdr3_aa: CASSLRVPEVNTEAFF

v_call: TRBV20-1
cdr3_length: 15
cdr3_aa: CSARDASGHYNEQFF

v_call: TRBV28
cdr3_length: 16
cdr3_aa: CASSLNQGLAKSPLHF

v_call: TRBV5-5
cdr3_length: 14
cdr3_aa: CASPGGIGANVLTF

v_call: TRBV6-1
cdr3_length: 13
cdr3_aa: CASRTGAFYEQYF

v_call: TRBV12-5
cdr3_length: 13
cdr3_aa: CASGFPDRGGYTF

v_call: TRBV29-1
cdr3_length: 12
cdr3_aa: CSVRTQRETQYF

v_call: TRBV12-3/TRBV12-4
cdr3_length: 16
cdr3_aa: CASSNHRGPQGTEAFF

v_call: TRBV3-1
cdr3_length: 16
cdr3_aa: CASSHDAGGSYNEQFF

v_call: TRBV9
cdr3_length: 16
cdr3_aa: CASSPTGGLANYGYTF

v_call: TRBV20-1
cdr3_length: 13
cdr3_aa: CSVPQDMNTEAFF

v_call: TRBV5-6
cdr3_length: 15
cdr3_aa: CASSGLQGTSYEQYF

v_call: TRBV7-2
cdr3_length: 13
cdr3_aa: CASSLTQSETQYF

v_call: TRBV30
cdr3_length: 12
cdr3_aa: CAWSVLDYGYTF

v_call: TRBV30
cdr3_length: 12
cdr3_aa: CARSGAGETQYF